The present entry profiles one TCR beta chain with its context. Its antigen specificity is not known. The record has no base qualities; no much larger clone is one base away. The instrument given in TCRdb is Illumina NovaSeq 6000. cDNA libraries for TCRalpha and TCRbeta were prepared by 5'RACE using constant-segment primers, with sample barcodes and unique molecular identifiers added. Trizol reagent was used to extract RNA from every sample. Amplification of the libraries took two PCR steps, and the second step added a second sample barcode plus Illumina TruSeq adapters. The libraries were sequenced on an Illumina NovaSeq using 2 x 150 bp paired-end reads. Processing in the source paper ran as follows. Demultiplexing of reads and collapsing into UMI-guided consensus sequences were performed with migec v1.2.7. Using mixcr v2.1.11, UMI consensuses were aligned to TRA and TRB V and J templates and then assembled into clonotypes. A clonotype was counted as expanded or contracted only when both edgeR and NoisET called the clonotype significant, with the noise models trained on biological replicates. For edgeR calls, the thresholds were a false discovery rate-adjusted p below 0.01 and a log2 fold-change of 1. As an exploratory analysis of dynamics, max-normalized trajectories of the 1000 most abundant clonotypes were examined with PCA combined with hierarchical clustering. The CD4 or CD8 phenotype of responding clones was assigned using the separately sequenced CD4+ and CD8+ repertoires. The raw public reads went through TCRdb reprocessing: fastp at Q25, MiXCR clone calling, in-frame beta chains kept. Each CDR3 protein gets just one entry, which takes the most common genes and DNA from the rows behind it. The V and J calls and clone size are TCRdb's, not the authors'. In this sample the table shows approximately 350,000 distinct CDR3 sequences, 28% of which occur a single time. The ten largest make up 13% of the sample.

Ficoll-Paque density gradient centrifugation was the method used to isolate PBMCs. The germline V gene supplies CDR1 MNHNS and CDR2 SASEGT. The junction shows trimming of 3 bases on V and 4 bases on J, and the gene matches do not reach 8 bases of it. Reading from cysteine to phenylalanine, the CDR3 counts 15 amino acids. Only CDR3 DNA is held: 45 bases, read in frame from base 1. The data belong to a study of T-cell memory formation after mild COVID-19 (dated by TCRdb to about 2021). For the wider study: Most TCR sequence clusters were specific to one of the two donors. The cohort was made up of two young adult volunteers, one female and one male, who were previously healthy. T-cell clones expanding and contracting after mild COVID-19 in a couple of donors were tracked by longitudinal TCRalpha and TCRbeta repertoire sequencing. Paper-wide results and their limitations: Some responding clones were detected in pre-infection memory, suggesting pre-existing cross-reactive memory T cells joined the SARS-CoV-2 response. Contracting CD4+ clones were found mainly in CM and EM memory subsets, while CD8+ clones were enriched in EMRA. SARS-CoV-2 specificity was not confirmed for the second-wave clones peaking on day 37. Only a couple of mild cases were covered in the study, and larger cohorts including severe cases with pre-infection samples were considered necessary. Clones contracting from day 15 to 85 had balanced CD4/CD8 phenotypes, while a second wave expanding from day 15 to 37 was biased towards CD4+.

The sample was PBMCs or a T cell subset sorted from them (not recorded which). This sequence uses TRBV6-1 and TRBJ2-7; 8 central bases correspond to TRBD1. The TCR sequence derives from an adult woman who had mild COVID-19 (a few samples of this study predate the infection). The sample titles of this study are shuffled in the database, so cell type and time point are left out; the donor was told from shared clones. The encoded CDR3 is CASSEWDRWGYEQYF. The nucleotides are TGTGCCAGCAGTGAGTGGGACAGGTGGGGGTACGAGCAGTACTTC.